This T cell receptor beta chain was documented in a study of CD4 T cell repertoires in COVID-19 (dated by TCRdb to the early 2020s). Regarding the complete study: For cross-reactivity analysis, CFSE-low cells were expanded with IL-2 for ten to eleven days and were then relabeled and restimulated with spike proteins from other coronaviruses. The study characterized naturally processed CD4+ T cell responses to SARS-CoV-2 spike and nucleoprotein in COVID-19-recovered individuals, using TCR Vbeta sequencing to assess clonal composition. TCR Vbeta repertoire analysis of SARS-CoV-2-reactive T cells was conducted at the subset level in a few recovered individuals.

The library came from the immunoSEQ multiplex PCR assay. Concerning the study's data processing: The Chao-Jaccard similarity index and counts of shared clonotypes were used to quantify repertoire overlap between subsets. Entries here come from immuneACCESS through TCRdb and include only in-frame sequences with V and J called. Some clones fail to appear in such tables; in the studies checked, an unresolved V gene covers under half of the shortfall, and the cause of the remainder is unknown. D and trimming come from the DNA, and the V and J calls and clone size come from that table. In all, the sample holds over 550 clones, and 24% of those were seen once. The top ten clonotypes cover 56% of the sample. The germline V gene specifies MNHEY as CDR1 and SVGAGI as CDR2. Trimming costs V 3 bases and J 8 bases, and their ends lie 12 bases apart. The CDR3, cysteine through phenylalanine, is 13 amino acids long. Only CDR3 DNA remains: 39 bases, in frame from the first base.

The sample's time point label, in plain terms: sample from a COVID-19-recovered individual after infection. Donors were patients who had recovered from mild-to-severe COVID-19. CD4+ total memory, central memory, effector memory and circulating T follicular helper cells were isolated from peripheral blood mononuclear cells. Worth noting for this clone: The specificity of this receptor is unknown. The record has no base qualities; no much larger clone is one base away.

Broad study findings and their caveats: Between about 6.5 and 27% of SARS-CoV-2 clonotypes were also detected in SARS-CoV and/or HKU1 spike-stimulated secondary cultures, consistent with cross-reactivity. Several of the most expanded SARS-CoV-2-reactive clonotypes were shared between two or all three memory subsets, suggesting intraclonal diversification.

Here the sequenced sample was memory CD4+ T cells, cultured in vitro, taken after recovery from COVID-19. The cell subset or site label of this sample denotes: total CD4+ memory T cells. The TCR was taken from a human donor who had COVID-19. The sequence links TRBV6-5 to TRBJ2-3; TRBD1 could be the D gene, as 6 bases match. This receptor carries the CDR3 CASSYGGKATQYF. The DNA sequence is TGTGCCAGCAGTTATGGGGGCAAGGCTACGCAGTATTTT.